This T cell receptor beta chain originates from a study of T cell changes during pregnancy in multiple sclerosis. Assay: immunoSEQ multiplex PCR; the TCRdb copy retains only in-frame clones and omits some. Here the sample spans some 39,000 clones, around nine tenths being singletons. This CDR3 is built from 13 residues. This rearrangement joins TRBV21-1 to TRBJ1-1; TRBD1 is the table's D call and was not checked against the DNA. TRBV21-1 is an annotated pseudogene. The sequence was obtained from a female donor in good health, enrolled as a control in a pregnancy study. The material was CD4+ T cells from peripheral blood mononuclear cells, obtained in the third trimester of pregnancy. The CDR3 loop is CASSGQGSTEAFF. The CDR3 nucleotides read TGTGCCAGCAGTGGACAGGGATCCACTGAAGCTTTCTTT.